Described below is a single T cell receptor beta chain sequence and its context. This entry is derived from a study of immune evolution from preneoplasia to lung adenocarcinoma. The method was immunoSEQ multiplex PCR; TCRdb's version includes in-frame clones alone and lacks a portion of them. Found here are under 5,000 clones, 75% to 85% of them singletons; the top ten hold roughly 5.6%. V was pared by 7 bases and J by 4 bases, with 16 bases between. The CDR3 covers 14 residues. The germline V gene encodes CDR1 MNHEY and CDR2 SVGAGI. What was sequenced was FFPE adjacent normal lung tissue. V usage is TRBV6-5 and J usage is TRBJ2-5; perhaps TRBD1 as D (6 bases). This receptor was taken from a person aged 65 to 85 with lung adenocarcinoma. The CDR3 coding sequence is TGTGCCAGCACTTCGACAGGAGCCGGAGAGACCCAGTACTTC. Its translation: CASTSTGAGETQYF.